The 13 T cell receptor beta chains presented below share a single source sample, sequenced in a study of CD8 T cells in ankylosing spondylitis. Study outcomes and limitations: For ankylosing spondylitis blood, a TCR beta motif of under 10 highly homologous variants appeared characteristic.

Their antigens remain unidentified. Each CDR3 protein gets one entry after TCRdb re-called the 5' RACE reads with MiXCR. The sample includes over 400,000 distinct CDR3 sequences, roughly 26% of them seen just once. The sample was blood, either unsorted or a sorted T cell fraction (not recorded which). All receptors derive from a male donor with ankylosing spondylitis.

This clonotype was seen only a few times. This sequence joins TRBV7-2 and TRBJ2-1, with D perhaps matching TRBD2 (6 bases). Germline CDR1 and CDR2: SGHTA and FQGNSA. Deletions cut 2 bases from V and 4 bases from J, with 12 bases between. This CDR3 has 15 residues. CDR3 DNA: TGTGCCAGCAGCTTACGGGGGACTCGATACAATGAGCAGTTCTTC. Translation gives CASSLRGTRYNEQFF.

This chain links TRBV6-1 with TRBJ2-7; 11 positions match TRBD2. J was trimmed by 5 bases and V by 6 bases; bases with no gene match: 6. Looked up from germline, CDR1 is MNHNS and CDR2 is SASEGT. The CDR3 totals 14 residues. The CDR3 is CASRRLAGTDEQYF. CDR3 sequence (DNA): TGTGCCAGCAGAAGACTAGCGGGAACCGACGAGCAGTACTTC.

The CDR3 nucleotides are TGTGCCAGCAGTTTAAGTAGCGGGAGGTTCTACGAGCAGTACGTC. Its protein is CASSLSSGRFYEQYV. The chain couples TRBV27 to TRBJ2-7; 10 bases are a match to TRBD2. This CDR3 spans 15 amino acids. The germline V gene has CDR1 MNHEY and CDR2 SMNVEV (reference sequence). J gave up 3 bases and V 2 bases, and 4 bases lay outside the gene matches.

The table lists this clonotype with a few counts. The chain employs TRBV5-1 and TRBJ2-5; D call uncertain. Looked up from germline, CDR1 is SGHRS and CDR2 is YFSETQ. V lost 2 bases and J 3 bases, leaving 5 bases between the germline ends. The CDR3 is 12 residues long. CDR3 residues: CASSFLEETQYF. CDR3 nucleotides: TGCGCCAGCAGCTTCCTCGAAGAGACCCAGTACTTC.

This clonotype was seen repeatedly, ten times or more. The rearrangement uses TRBV20-1 and TRBJ2-5, with D possibly being TRBD1 or TRBD2 (5 bases each). The germline gives CDR1 DFQATT, CDR2 SNEGSKA (reference sequence). CDR3 length: 17 residues. V was pared by 3 bases and J by 5 bases, with 25 bases between. DNA for the CDR3: TGCAGTGCTAGCCCAATCCTGGGACGGACTGATGGGGAGACCCAGTACTTC. Encoded protein: CSASPILGRTDGETQYF.

V gene TRBV10-3 combines with J gene TRBJ2-3; either TRBD1 or TRBD2 may fit D (5 bases each). V lost 2 bases, J lost 2 bases, and 8 bases lay in between. The CDR3 length is 14 residues. Germline assignment: CDR1 ENHRY and CDR2 SYGVKD. CDR3 protein: CAISERGATDTQYF. CDR3 in DNA: TGTGCCATCAGTGAGAGGGGAGCCACAGATACGCAGTATTTT.

This chain connects TRBV20-1 to TRBJ2-2; the match to TRBD1 covers 7 bases. The CDR3 length is 15 residues. Germline CDR1 DFQATT, CDR2 SNEGSKA (reference sequence). Trimming removed 3 bases from V and 3 bases from J; junction bases left unmatched: 7. In DNA, the CDR3 is TGCAGTGCTAGGTCACAGGGGCGGGACACCGGGGAGCTGTTTTTT. Its translation is CSARSQGRDTGELFF.

The chain links TRBV18 to TRBJ1-2; possibly TRBD1 for D (5 bases). There are 17 residues in the CDR3. From germline, CDR1 is KGHSH and CDR2 LQKENI. The V end lost 6 bases, the J end lost 7 bases, and 27 bases lay between the germline ends. CDR3 region: CASSQRPPGLGDVGYTF. For the CDR3, the DNA is TGTGCCAGCTCTCAACGGCCCCCCGGTCTCGGGGACGTTGGCTACACCTTC. Full variable domain (outside the CDR3, taken from reference TRBV18 and TRBJ1-2): NAGVMQNPRHLVRRRGQEARLRCSPMKGHSHVYWYRQLPEEGLKFMVYLQKENIIDESGMPKERFSAEFPKEGPSILRIQQVVRGDSAAYFCASSQRPPGLGDVGYTFGSGTRLTVV.

The chain employs TRBV11-2 and TRBJ2-5; 12 nucleotides line up with TRBD2. The CDR3 loop spans 17 amino acids. Trimming at V came to 1 base and at J to 7 bases, leaving 10 bases not matched to a gene. Germline V gene sequence: CDR1 SGHAT, CDR2 FQNNGV. The CDR3 DNA follows: TGTGCCAGCAGCTTAGTTCTAGCGGGAGGGCCGTACCCGACCCAGTACTTC. Its protein is CASSLVLAGGPYPTQYF. Together with reference TRBV11-2 and TRBJ2-5, the CDR3 gives the full variable domain: EAGVAQSPRYKIIEKRQSVAFWCNPISGHATLYWYQQILGQGPKLLIQFQNNGVVDDSQLPKDRFSAERLKGVDSTLKIQPAKLEDSAVYLCASSLVLAGGPYPTQYFGPGTRLLVL.

This clonotype was seen a handful of times. The rearrangement uses TRBV24-1 and TRBJ2-7; 7 bases align to TRBD2. After removal of 7 bases from V and 2 bases from J, the junction contained 13 bases not matched to a gene. CDR3 length equals 16 residues. The germline gives CDR1 KGHDR, CDR2 SFDVKD. In DNA, the CDR3 is TGTGCCACCAGAAGGACTAGAGTCGCAAGGACCTACGAGCAGTACGTC. Its protein is CATRRTRVARTYEQYV.

The chain has TRBV7-8 and TRBJ2-3; 13 bases line up with TRBD2. Germline-derived CDR1 and CDR2 are SGHVS and FQNEAQ. After removal of 3 bases from V and 5 bases from J, the junction contained 5 bases not matched to a gene. CDR3 size: 16 residues. CDR3 DNA: TGTGCCAGCAGCTTTACTAGCGGGAGGGAAGAAGATACGCAGTATTTT. Translated: CASSFTSGREEDTQYF. Full variable domain (outside the CDR3, taken from reference TRBV7-8 and TRBJ2-3): GAGVSQSPRYKVAKRGQDVALRCDPISGHVSLFWYQQALGQGPEFLTYFQNEAQLDKSGLPSDRFFAERPEGSVSTLKIQRTQQEDSAVYLCASSFTSGREEDTQYFGPGTRLTVL.

The V gene is TRBV20-1, the J gene TRBJ2-1, with D hard to call. Trimming stripped 0 bases from V and 5 bases from J, with 11 bases between. This CDR3 is 14 amino acids long. Germline CDR1 DFQATT, CDR2 SNEGSKA (reference sequence). The CDR3 is CSARDPGRNNEQFF. As DNA, the CDR3 is TGCAGTGCTAGAGATCCCGGCAGAAACAATGAGCAGTTCTTC.

This rearrangement joins TRBV11-2 to TRBJ2-3; 9 nucleotides line up with TRBD2. The J segment lost 6 bases and the V segment lost 1 base, leaving 2 bases of the junction unmatched. CDR1 SGHAT and CDR2 FQNNGV come from the germline V gene. The CDR3 sequence is 14 residues long. This CDR3 is CASSLGTSVDTQYF. CDR3 in DNA: TGTGCCAGCAGCTTAGGGACTAGCGTGGATACGCAGTATTTT.